The table lists the clone carrying this T cell receptor beta chain with a count of one. What it binds is not known. It was into CD45RA+ naive and CD45RA-negative memory subsets that the CD4+ cells were split. The entry originates in a study of shared clonotypes between healthy human individuals. Study information: CD4 naive and memory got three plates each, CD8 naive two, CD8 memory one.

General observations from the study: Estimated clonotype richness was generally higher in naive than memory subsets.

Measured with immunoSEQ multiplex PCR; TCRdb has only the in-frame clones, and not every one. The table shows roughly 2.4 million clones, with 90% to 96% occurring only once. The germline V gene encodes CDR1 SGHRS and CDR2 YFSETQ. There are 15 residues in the CDR3. Trimming stripped 5 bases from V and 4 bases from J, with 18 bases between. This sequence originates from a young man in good health. The sequenced sample consisted of naive CD4+ T cells sorted from blood. The subset here: CD45RA+ positively selected. The V gene is TRBV5-1, the J gene TRBJ1-2; no clear D. The CDR3 is CASRREEGELYGYTF. The CDR3 DNA reads TGCGCCAGCAGACGTGAAGAGGGCGAACTCTATGGCTACACCTTC.